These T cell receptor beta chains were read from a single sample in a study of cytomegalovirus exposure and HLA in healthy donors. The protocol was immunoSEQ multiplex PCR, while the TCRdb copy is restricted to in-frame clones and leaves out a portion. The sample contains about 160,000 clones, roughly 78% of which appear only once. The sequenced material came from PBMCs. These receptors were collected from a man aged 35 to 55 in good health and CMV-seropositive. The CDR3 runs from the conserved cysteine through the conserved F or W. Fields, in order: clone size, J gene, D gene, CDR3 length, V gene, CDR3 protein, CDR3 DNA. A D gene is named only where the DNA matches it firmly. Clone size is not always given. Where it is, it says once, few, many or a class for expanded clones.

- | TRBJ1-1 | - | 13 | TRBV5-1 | CASSLGGNTEAFF | TGCGCCAGCAGCTTGGGCGGAAACACTGAAGCTTTCTTT
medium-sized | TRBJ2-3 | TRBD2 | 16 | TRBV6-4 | CASSDSSGGATDTQYF | TGTGCCAGCAGTGACTCTAGCGGGGGGGCCACAGATACGCAGTATTTT
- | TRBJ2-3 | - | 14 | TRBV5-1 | CASSLDAGTDTQYF | TGCGCCAGCAGCTTGGACGCAGGCACAGATACGCAGTATTTT
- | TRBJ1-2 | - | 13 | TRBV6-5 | CASSGSGGYGYTF | TGTGCCAGCAGTGGCTCGGGAGGGTATGGCTACACCTTC
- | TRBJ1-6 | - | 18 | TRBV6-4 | CATTLKTGPSSYNSPLHF | TGTGCCACCACGCTTAAAACAGGTCCGAGCTCCTATAATTCACCCCTCCACTTT
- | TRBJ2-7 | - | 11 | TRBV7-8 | CASSMRYEQYF | TGTGCCAGCAGCATGAGATACGAGCAGTACTTC
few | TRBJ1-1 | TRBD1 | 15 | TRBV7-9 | CASSSLGQGKTEAFF | TGTGCCAGCAGCTCCTTGGGACAGGGGAAAACTGAAGCTTTCTTT
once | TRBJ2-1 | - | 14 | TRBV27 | CASSLEQGSDEQFF | TGTGCCAGCAGTTTAGAGCAGGGGTCGGATGAGCAGTTCTTC
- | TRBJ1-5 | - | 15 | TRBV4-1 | CASSPSDGVGQPQHF | TGCGCCAGCAGCCCCAGCGACGGGGTCGGTCAGCCCCAGCATTTT
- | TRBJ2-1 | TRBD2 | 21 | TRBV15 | CATSRPPPRLAGGSSYNEQFF | TGTGCCACCAGCAGACCCCCGCCCCGGCTAGCGGGGGGCAGCTCTTACAATGAGCAGTTCTTC
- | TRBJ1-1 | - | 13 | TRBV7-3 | CASSLGQNTEAFF | TGTGCCAGCAGCCTCGGACAGAACACTGAAGCTTTCTTT
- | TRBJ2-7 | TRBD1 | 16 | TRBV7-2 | CASSLDGGQGFTEQYF | TGTGCCAGCAGCTTAGACGGGGGACAGGGTTTTACGGAGCAGTACTTC
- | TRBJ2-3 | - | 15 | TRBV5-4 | CASGNWGRGTDTQYF | TGTGCCAGCGGAAACTGGGGCAGGGGCACAGATACGCAGTATTTT
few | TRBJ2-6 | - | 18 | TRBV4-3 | CASSQDEQGLSGANVLTF | TGCGCCAGCAGCCAGGATGAACAGGGCCTCTCTGGGGCCAACGTCCTGACTTTC
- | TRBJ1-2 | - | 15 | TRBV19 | CASSIGGLQGYGYTF | TGTGCCAGTAGTATAGGAGGCCTGCAGGGCTATGGCTACACCTTC
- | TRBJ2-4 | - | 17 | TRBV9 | CASSVSSGLAAKNIQYF | TGTGCCAGCAGCGTAAGCTCGGGGTTGGCGGCCAAAAACATTCAGTACTTC